This T cell receptor beta chain was sequenced in a study of T cells in Graves' hyperthyroidism and ophthalmopathy. In this sample, this clonotype turned up many times. RNA transcripts gave rise to amplified TCR beta CDR3 regions. The TCR CDR3 first-round RT-PCR relied on the HTBI primer set. MiXCR, applied by TCRdb to the multiplex PCR reads, yields one record per CDR3 protein. This sample has 540,000 or so distinct CDR3 sequences, with 15% to 18% found just once. In germline, CDR1 is SGHRS, CDR2 YFSETQ. This CDR3 has 18 residues. V lost 3 bases, J lost 3 bases, and 10 bases stayed unmatched. Among the patients, aged 18 to 65, hyperthyroidism was newly diagnosed and had lasted under 2 months. Uncontrolled infections, other autoimmune diseases, pregnancy or lactation led to exclusion of patients.

The TCR comes from a woman aged 25 to 39 with Graves' hyperthyroidism. Material for sequencing was blood. The chain employs TRBV5-1 and TRBJ2-7; the match to TRBD2 covers 15 bases. As DNA, the CDR3 is TGCGCCAGCAGCTCGGGACTAGCGGGAGGCGACTGGATCTACGAGCAGTACTTC. Amino acid sequence: CASSSGLAGGDWIYEQYF.